This passage covers 8 T cell receptor beta chains from one sample sequenced in a study of CD8 T cells in ankylosing spondylitis. TCRdb redid the calling of the 5' RACE reads with MiXCR, one entry per CDR3 protein. The sample shows approximately 300,000 distinct CDR3 sequences, around 20% of them seen only once. Sequencing used blood, either unsorted or a sorted T cell fraction (not recorded which). These receptors were collected from a female donor with ankylosing spondylitis or in good health (not recorded which).

The chain is built from TRBV29-1 and TRBJ1-2; 7 positions match TRBD1. Unmatched junction bases numbered 6, after V lost 5 bases and J lost 6 bases. The germline V gene encodes CDR1 SQVTM and CDR2 ANQGSEA. This CDR3 has 12 amino acids. The CDR3 is CSVRDSLDGYTF. The CDR3 bases are TGCAGCGTTAGGGACAGCCTGGATGGCTACACCTTC.

A few counts support this clonotype. J is TRBJ2-1 and V is TRBV11-3; D may be TRBD2 (6 bases). The CDR3 contains 17 residues. V lost 0 bases and J 6 bases, leaving 18 bases between the germline ends. CDR1 SGHNT and CDR2 YENEEA come from the germline V gene. This chain's CDR3 is CASSLEIGREMINEQFF. The CDR3 nucleotides read TGTGCCAGCAGCTTAGAGATAGGTCGGGAGATGATCAATGAGCAGTTCTTC.

This clonotype has a handful of counts. The chain recombines TRBV20-1 with TRBJ1-4; a weak D match, TRBD1 (6 bases). The CDR3 spans 13 residues. Germline CDR1 and CDR2: DFQATT and SNEGSKA (reference sequence). Trimming cost V 3 bases and J 3 bases, with 8 bases left between them. This CDR3 is CSARGQANEKLFF. CDR3 sequence (DNA): TGCAGTGCTAGGGGACAAGCTAATGAAAAACTGTTTTTT.

This clonotype appeared a few times. The chain is built from TRBV6-1 and TRBJ2-4, with D tentatively TRBD2 (6 bases). V dropped 5 bases and J dropped 1 base, with 15 bases sitting between them. Germline values: CDR1 MNHNS, CDR2 SASEGT. The CDR3 spans 16 residues. The CDR3 spells CASSRDSHSAKNIQYF. The CDR3 coding sequence is TGTGCCAGCAGTCGGGACTCACATAGCGCCAAAAACATTCAGTACTTC.

The sample holds a few counts of this clonotype. The chain recombines TRBV5-1 with TRBJ1-5, with a tentative D call TRBD1 (5 bases). Germline loops: CDR1 SGHRS, CDR2 YFSETQ. CDR3 length: 14 residues. The ends were cut back, 2 bases at V and 1 base at J, with 7 bases in the middle. This CDR3 reads CASSFGDSNQPQHF. CDR3 nucleotide sequence: TGCGCCAGCAGCTTTGGGGACAGCAATCAGCCCCAGCATTTT.

The chain uses TRBV10-3 and TRBJ1-5; 9 nucleotides align to TRBD1. Trimming at V came to 3 bases and at J to 3 bases, leaving 3 bases not matched to a gene. The CDR3 extends over 15 amino acids. Germline lookup yields CDR1 ENHRY and CDR2 SYGVKD. CDR3 in DNA: TGTGCCATCAGTGAATGGGACAGGGTCAATCAGCCCCAGCATTTT. This gives the protein CAISEWDRVNQPQHF.

This clonotype has at least ten counts. The genes are TRBV29-1 and TRBJ1-5; no firm D call. Trimming took 7 bases from V and 1 from J, leaving 5 bases between them. The CDR3 runs 11 residues. Per germline, CDR1 SQVTM and CDR2 ANQGSEA. CDR3 protein: CSAGSNQPQHF. The CDR3 DNA sequence: TGCAGCGCCGGGAGCAATCAGCCCCAGCATTTT.

V is TRBV4-3 and J is TRBJ2-7, with TRBD2 matching over 14 bases. The germline V gene has CDR1 LGHNA and CDR2 YSLEER. V dropped 1 base and J dropped 2; count of bases not matched to a gene: 4. CDR3 length: 17 amino acids. The CDR3 loop reads CASSQVKGLAGAYEQYF. CDR3 in DNA: TGCGCCAGCAGCCAAGTAAAGGGACTAGCGGGGGCCTACGAGCAGTACTTC.